The clone carrying this T cell receptor beta chain came up a few times. In the library, individual cDNA molecules carried attached unique molecular identifiers. MiXCR was run by TCRdb on the 5' RACE reads, yielding one entry per CDR3 protein. This table has under 95,000 distinct CDR3 sequences, about 12% appearing once. The sample originates from a study of early T cells in non-severe SARS-CoV-2 infection. At the level of the study: RNA in bulk from unsorted whole blood was sequenced, and chains were unpaired.

Germline V gene lookup returns CDR1 DFQATT and CDR2 SNEGSKA (reference sequence). V gave up 2 bases and J gave up 4 bases, with 15 bases separating them. This CDR3 has 15 residues. The rearrangement links TRBV20-1 to TRBJ2-1; the D call may be TRBD1 or TRBD2 (5 bases each). The receptor was derived from an adult who was a healthcare worker with PCR-confirmed SARS-CoV-2 infection or an uninfected control (not recorded which). Sequences were obtained from whole blood. DNA of the CDR3: TGCAGTGCTAGACCCGGGACCGGCATATACAATGAGCAGTTCTTC. Its translation is CSARPGTGIYNEQFF.